A selection of T cell receptor beta chains follows, all from one sample in a study of blood T cell repertoires in COVID-19. Sequencing was performed with immunoSEQ multiplex PCR; in TCRdb, only in-frame clones are kept and a portion is missing. The table records approximately 200,000 clones, about four fifths of them present only once. Sequencing used PBMCs or T cells enriched from blood (not recorded which). These receptors were obtained from a woman in her 40s with acute COVID-19. Both conserved end residues are part of each CDR3. The D gene is left open where the match is weak. Only part of the rows carry a size: once, few, many, or a class if the clone is expanded.

V gene: TRBV28
clone size: NA
D gene: NA
J gene: TRBJ2-1
CDR3 protein: CASSLSHNEQFF
CDR3 DNA: TGTGCCAGCAGTCTAAGCCACAATGAGCAGTTCTTC

V gene: TRBV10-2
clone size: NA
D gene: TRBD1
J gene: TRBJ2-5
CDR3 protein: CASARGRQGETQYF
CDR3 DNA: TGCGCCAGCGCCAGGGGGCGCCAGGGGGAGACCCAGTACTTC

V gene: TRBV7-2
clone size: NA
D gene: TRBD1
J gene: TRBJ1-1
CDR3 protein: CASSSGQLGRGTEAFF
CDR3 DNA: TGTGCCAGCAGCTCGGGACAGCTTGGGCGGGGCACTGAAGCTTTCTTT

V gene: TRBV19
clone size: NA
D gene: TRBD2
J gene: TRBJ2-1
CDR3 protein: CASSILTSGRSYNEQFF
CDR3 DNA: TGTGCCAGTAGTATTCTCACTAGCGGACGCTCCTACAATGAGCAGTTCTTC

V gene: TRBV7-3
clone size: NA
D gene: NA
J gene: TRBJ2-5
CDR3 protein: CASSLNVGRGETQYF
CDR3 DNA: TGTGCCAGCAGCTTAAATGTGGGGCGCGGAGAGACCCAGTACTTC

V gene: TRBV6-5
clone size: NA
D gene: TRBD1
J gene: TRBJ1-2
CDR3 protein: CASSGRDRNYGYTF
CDR3 DNA: TGTGCCAGCAGCGGCCGGGACAGAAACTATGGCTACACCTTC

V gene: TRBV11-2
clone size: NA
D gene: TRBD2
J gene: TRBJ2-1
CDR3 protein: CASSFLAGGSNEQFF
CDR3 DNA: TGTGCCAGCAGCTTTTTAGCGGGAGGAAGCAATGAGCAGTTCTTC

V gene: TRBV27
clone size: few
D gene: NA
J gene: TRBJ1-5
CDR3 protein: CASSSTGLGSNQPQHF
CDR3 DNA: TGTGCCAGCAGTTCGACAGGACTGGGGAGCAATCAGCCCCAGCATTTT

V gene: TRBV5-1
clone size: NA
D gene: TRBD1
J gene: TRBJ1-1
CDR3 protein: CASSAGQGMNTEAFF
CDR3 DNA: TGCGCCAGCAGCGCGGGACAGGGGATGAACACTGAAGCTTTCTTT

V gene: TRBV6-5
clone size: NA
D gene: NA
J gene: TRBJ1-5
CDR3 protein: CASRREESNQPQHF
CDR3 DNA: TGTGCCAGCAGGCGCGAGGAAAGCAATCAGCCCCAGCATTTT

V gene: TRBV5-5
clone size: NA
D gene: NA
J gene: TRBJ1-4
CDR3 protein: CASSDVGGRMTAVNEKLFF
CDR3 DNA: TGTGCCAGCAGCGACGTAGGCGGCCGGATGACAGCTGTTAATGAAAAACTGTTTTTT

V gene: TRBV12-3/TRBV12-4
clone size: NA
D gene: NA
J gene: TRBJ1-2
CDR3 protein: CASSLAENYGYTF
CDR3 DNA: TGTGCCAGCAGTTTAGCGGAGAACTATGGCTACACCTTC

V gene: TRBV19
clone size: few
D gene: NA
J gene: TRBJ2-7
CDR3 protein: CASSVSGTPYEQYF
CDR3 DNA: TGTGCCAGTAGTGTTTCCGGGACTCCTTACGAGCAGTACTTC

V gene: TRBV5-6
clone size: NA
D gene: NA
J gene: TRBJ1-1
CDR3 protein: CASSSSSGNTEAFF
CDR3 DNA: TGTGCCAGCAGTTCCAGTTCGGGAAACACTGAAGCTTTCTTT

V gene: TRBV23-1
clone size: NA
D gene: NA
J gene: TRBJ2-2
CDR3 protein: CASSQSPGHTSRPNTGELFF
CDR3 DNA: TGCGCCAGCAGTCAATCGCCGGGACACACTTCCCGACCGAACACCGGGGAGCTGTTTTTT

V gene: TRBV7-3
clone size: NA
D gene: TRBD2
J gene: TRBJ2-2
CDR3 protein: CASSLEREGPGELFF
CDR3 DNA: TGTGCCAGCAGCTTAGAGCGGGAGGGTCCCGGGGAGCTGTTTTTT

V gene: TRBV9
clone size: NA
D gene: TRBD1
J gene: TRBJ2-7
CDR3 protein: CASSISGTGAYEQYF
CDR3 DNA: TGTGCCAGCAGCATATCCGGGACAGGCGCCTACGAGCAGTACTTC

V gene: TRBV7-6
clone size: NA
D gene: TRBD2
J gene: TRBJ2-5
CDR3 protein: CASSLTSGATDETQYF
CDR3 DNA: TGTGCCAGCAGCCTTACTAGCGGGGCCACCGATGAGACCCAGTACTTC

V gene: TRBV6-5
clone size: NA
D gene: NA
J gene: TRBJ1-3
CDR3 protein: CASSYYPGNTIYF
CDR3 DNA: TGTGCCAGCAGCTACTATCCGGGAAACACCATATATTTT

V gene: TRBV19
clone size: NA
D gene: NA
J gene: TRBJ1-5
CDR3 protein: CASSHRDTYQPQHF
CDR3 DNA: TGTGCCAGTAGTCACCGGGACACCTATCAGCCCCAGCATTTT

V gene: TRBV18
clone size: NA
D gene: NA
J gene: TRBJ1-1
CDR3 protein: CASSTLTVDTEAFF
CDR3 DNA: TGTGCCAGCTCGACACTGACGGTAGACACTGAAGCTTTCTTT

V gene: TRBV6-5
clone size: NA
D gene: NA
J gene: TRBJ1-1
CDR3 protein: CASSYRGMNTEAFF
CDR3 DNA: TGTGCCAGCAGTTATAGGGGGATGAACACTGAAGCTTTCTTT

V gene: TRBV5-1
clone size: many
D gene: NA
J gene: TRBJ1-1
CDR3 protein: CASSLIRGNTEAFF
CDR3 DNA: TGCGCCAGCAGCTTGATACGGGGAAACACTGAAGCTTTCTTT

V gene: TRBV27
clone size: few
D gene: TRBD1
J gene: TRBJ2-4
CDR3 protein: CASSTRGQGNIQYF
CDR3 DNA: TGTGCCAGCAGCACCCGGGGACAGGGGAACATTCAGTACTTC

V gene: TRBV5-1
clone size: NA
D gene: TRBD2
J gene: TRBJ2-1
CDR3 protein: CASSSLAGGDYNEQFF
CDR3 DNA: TGCGCCAGCAGCTCACTAGCGGGAGGAGACTACAATGAGCAGTTCTTC

V gene: TRBV5-1
clone size: NA
D gene: TRBD1
J gene: TRBJ2-1
CDR3 protein: CASSLEGQGAGEQFF
CDR3 DNA: TGCGCCAGCAGCTTGGAGGGACAGGGGGCGGGTGAGCAGTTCTTC

V gene: TRBV5-4
clone size: NA
D gene: TRBD2
J gene: TRBJ2-1
CDR3 protein: CASRVGGSSYNEQFF
CDR3 DNA: TGTGCCAGCAGGGTCGGGGGGAGCTCCTACAATGAGCAGTTCTTC

V gene: TRBV19
clone size: NA
D gene: TRBD1
J gene: TRBJ1-2
CDR3 protein: CASSIQGASGTGYTF
CDR3 DNA: TGTGCCAGTAGTATACAGGGGGCGTCAGGTACTGGCTACACCTTC

V gene: TRBV28
clone size: NA
D gene: TRBD1
J gene: TRBJ1-2
CDR3 protein: CASSEWASGGLRGYTF
CDR3 DNA: TGTGCCAGCAGTGAGTGGGCGTCAGGGGGGTTGCGTGGCTACACCTTC

V gene: TRBV20-1
clone size: NA
D gene: NA
J gene: TRBJ2-7
CDR3 protein: CSASQGYEQYF
CDR3 DNA: TGCAGTGCTAGTCAGGGCTACGAGCAGTACTTC

V gene: TRBV7-9
clone size: NA
D gene: NA
J gene: TRBJ1-1
CDR3 protein: CASSLDTGSGTEAFF
CDR3 DNA: TGTGCCAGCAGCTTAGATACAGGGTCGGGCACTGAAGCTTTCTTT

V gene: TRBV28
clone size: few
D gene: TRBD1
J gene: TRBJ1-5
CDR3 protein: CASSKAGTGGNQPQHF
CDR3 DNA: TGTGCCAGCAGTAAAGCCGGGACAGGGGGCAATCAGCCCCAGCATTTT

V gene: TRBV18
clone size: NA
D gene: TRBD1
J gene: TRBJ2-5
CDR3 protein: CASSPSGQGETQYF
CDR3 DNA: TGTGCCAGCTCACCCTCCGGACAGGGTGAGACCCAGTACTTC

V gene: TRBV27
clone size: NA
D gene: TRBD1
J gene: TRBJ2-7
CDR3 protein: CASRDRAYEQYF
CDR3 DNA: TGTGCCAGCAGGGACAGGGCCTACGAGCAGTACTTC

V gene: TRBV6-5
clone size: NA
D gene: NA
J gene: TRBJ2-3
CDR3 protein: CASSYSQGGTDTQYF
CDR3 DNA: TGTGCCAGCAGTTACTCACAGGGAGGCACAGATACGCAGTATTTT

V gene: TRBV6-4
clone size: NA
D gene: TRBD2
J gene: TRBJ2-5
CDR3 protein: CASSFLAGTQETQYF
CDR3 DNA: TGTGCCAGCAGTTTTCTAGCGGGGACCCAAGAGACCCAGTACTTC

V gene: TRBV5-8
clone size: NA
D gene: NA
J gene: TRBJ2-7
CDR3 protein: CASSLVTATQTGYF
CDR3 DNA: TGTGCCAGCAGCTTGGTAACGGCCACTCAAACGGGGTACTTC

V gene: TRBV9
clone size: NA
D gene: TRBD2
J gene: TRBJ2-3
CDR3 protein: CASSPTTRTSASRDTQYF
CDR3 DNA: TGTGCCAGCAGCCCGACTACTAGGACTAGCGCTTCCCGGGATACGCAGTATTTT

V gene: TRBV11-2
clone size: NA
D gene: TRBD2
J gene: TRBJ2-1
CDR3 protein: CASSRGTSVHNEQFF
CDR3 DNA: TGTGCCAGCAGCAGGGGGACTAGTGTGCACAATGAGCAGTTCTTC

V gene: TRBV19
clone size: NA
D gene: NA
J gene: TRBJ1-1
CDR3 protein: CASTDSPAEAFF
CDR3 DNA: TGTGCCAGTACGGACAGTCCGGCTGAAGCTTTCTTT

V gene: TRBV7-2
clone size: NA
D gene: NA
J gene: TRBJ2-7
CDR3 protein: CASSLAEGATYEQYF
CDR3 DNA: TGTGCCAGCAGCTTAGCAGAAGGGGCAACCTACGAGCAGTACTTC

V gene: TRBV11-2
clone size: NA
D gene: TRBD2
J gene: TRBJ2-1
CDR3 protein: CASSSLAGRGNEQFF
CDR3 DNA: TGTGCCAGCAGCTCCTTAGCGGGCCGGGGCAATGAGCAGTTCTTC

V gene: TRBV19
clone size: NA
D gene: TRBD2
J gene: TRBJ2-1
CDR3 protein: CASSIVHSGGKNEQFF
CDR3 DNA: TGTGCCAGTAGTATAGTTCATAGCGGGGGGAAAAATGAGCAGTTCTTC

V gene: TRBV28
clone size: NA
D gene: NA
J gene: TRBJ1-1
CDR3 protein: CASSFRGYPEAFF
CDR3 DNA: TGTGCCAGCAGTTTTCGGGGGTATCCTGAAGCTTTCTTT

V gene: TRBV5-1
clone size: NA
D gene: TRBD2
J gene: TRBJ2-5
CDR3 protein: CASFPGLAGFQETQYF
CDR3 DNA: TGCGCCAGCTTTCCGGGACTAGCGGGGTTCCAAGAGACCCAGTACTTC

V gene: TRBV4-1
clone size: NA
D gene: TRBD1
J gene: TRBJ1-1
CDR3 protein: CASSQDGSGGTEAFF
CDR3 DNA: TGCGCCAGCAGCCAAGATGGGTCAGGGGGGACTGAAGCTTTCTTT

V gene: TRBV9
clone size: NA
D gene: TRBD1
J gene: TRBJ1-1
CDR3 protein: CASSASGTGGTEAFF
CDR3 DNA: TGTGCCAGCAGCGCCTCCGGGACAGGGGGCACTGAAGCTTTCTTT

V gene: TRBV29-1
clone size: NA
D gene: TRBD1
J gene: TRBJ1-1
CDR3 protein: CSVEGTGQRYTEAFF
CDR3 DNA: TGCAGCGTTGAGGGGACAGGCCAGAGGTACACTGAAGCTTTCTTT

V gene: TRBV7-6
clone size: NA
D gene: TRBD2
J gene: TRBJ2-1
CDR3 protein: CASSFMTSGKYNEQFF
CDR3 DNA: TGTGCCAGCAGTTTTATGACTAGCGGAAAATACAATGAGCAGTTCTTC

V gene: TRBV18
clone size: NA
D gene: NA
J gene: TRBJ1-1
CDR3 protein: CASSQGSNQGSEAFF
CDR3 DNA: TGTGCCAGCTCACAGGGTTCAAATCAGGGCTCTGAAGCTTTCTTT

V gene: TRBV7-2
clone size: NA
D gene: NA
J gene: TRBJ1-6
CDR3 protein: CASSLVLNSPLHF
CDR3 DNA: TGTGCCAGCAGCTTAGTATTGAATTCACCCCTCCACTTT

V gene: TRBV12-3/TRBV12-4
clone size: NA
D gene: TRBD1
J gene: TRBJ2-7
CDR3 protein: CASSAQGYEQYF
CDR3 DNA: TGTGCCAGCAGTGCACAGGGGTACGAGCAGTACTTC

V gene: TRBV30
clone size: NA
D gene: NA
J gene: TRBJ2-7
CDR3 protein: CAWAGLRSSYEQYF
CDR3 DNA: TGTGCCTGGGCCGGACTAAGAAGCTCCTACGAGCAGTACTTC

V gene: TRBV11-2
clone size: NA
D gene: NA
J gene: TRBJ2-1
CDR3 protein: CASSFSLWAGEQFF
CDR3 DNA: TGTGCCAGCAGCTTCTCGCTCTGGGCGGGTGAGCAGTTCTTC